This entry lists 15 T cell receptor beta chains sequenced from one sample in a study of T cell responses to AZD1222 COVID-19 vaccine. Repertoires were generated with immunoSEQ multiplex PCR, while TCRdb's copy carries only in-frame clones and drops some. The table shows 120,000 or so clones, with roughly 90% occurring only once. This specimen was peripheral blood, taken on day 0 of AZD1222 vaccination. These receptors came from an adult in good health.

This chain links TRBV29-1 with TRBJ2-7; TRBD2 is a possible D gene (6 bases). Deletions cut 7 bases from V and 0 bases from J, with 13 bases between. Germline loops: CDR1 SQVTM, CDR2 ANQGSEA. The CDR3 runs to 13 residues. The CDR3 region is CSGGSGPSYEQYF. The CDR3 coding sequence is TGCAGCGGTGGTAGCGGACCCTCCTACGAGCAGTACTTC.

This clone appeared a single time. V and J are TRBV12-3 or TRBV12-4 and TRBJ2-1; the D is unclear. The V end was cut by 6 bases, the J end by 9 bases, with 12 bases between. This CDR3 is 12 amino acids long. The CDR3 DNA follows: TGTGCCAGCAGCCCACCCAAAGGTGAGCAGTTCTTC. Its translation is CASSPPKGEQFF.

This clone has a single count. The J gene is TRBJ2-3, the V gene TRBV2; a weak D match, TRBD2 (7 bases). Germline V gives CDR1 SNHLY, CDR2 FYNNEI. The CDR3 extends over 14 amino acids. Trimming took off 6 bases at V and 1 base at J, with 11 bases between the two ends. The DNA for the CDR3 is TGTGCCAGCAGAGGGGGGGCGGGCACAGATACGCAGTATTTT. This translates into CASRGGAGTDTQYF.

V is TRBV7-2 and J is TRBJ2-2; D possibly corresponds to TRBD1 (5 bases). CDR1 SGHTA and CDR2 FQGNSA come from the germline V gene. Trimming took off 0 bases at V and 5 bases at J, with 7 bases between the two ends. CDR3 length: 14 amino acids. The CDR3 is CASSLARVTGELFF. CDR3 coding DNA: TGTGCCAGCAGCTTAGCCAGGGTTACCGGGGAGCTGTTTTTT.

The chain uses TRBV30 and TRBJ2-3, with TRBD2 identical over 8 bases. Germline CDR1 GTSNPN, CDR2 SVGIG (reference sequence). The ends lost 0 bases at V and 2 bases at J; junction bases unmatched: 7. The CDR3 loop spans 16 amino acids. Written as DNA, the CDR3 is TGTGCCTGGAGTGTACGGGGGGGAACATTCACAGATACGCAGTATTTT. Translated: CAWSVRGGTFTDTQYF.

The V call is TRBV5-1, the J call TRBJ1-1; D unresolved. V was trimmed by 5 bases and J by 4 bases, leaving 15 bases between them. The CDR3 consists of 14 residues. CDR1 is SGHRS and CDR2 is YFSETQ in the germline V gene. The CDR3 coding sequence is TGCGCCAGCAGTTTAGAAGTAAGTGGCACTGAAGCTTTCTTT. Residues: CASSLEVSGTEAFF.

The rearrangement joins TRBV10-2 to TRBJ2-2; 11 bases match TRBD2. This CDR3 contains 15 residues. With V trimmed by 7 bases and J by 8 bases, 9 bases remained unmatched. CDR1 is WSHSY and CDR2 is SAAADI in the germline V gene. CDR3 in DNA: TGCGCCAGCAAACTAGCGGGGGCTACGGGGGGGGAGCTGTTTTTT. As protein: CASKLAGATGGELFF.

V and J are TRBV14 and TRBJ2-7; a possible D gene is TRBD2 (5 bases). V dropped 5 bases and J dropped 1 base, with 12 bases sitting between them. The CDR3 has 14 amino acids. Looked up from germline, CDR1 is SGHDN and CDR2 is FVKESK. CDR3 residues: CASSFGRESYEQYF. CDR3 bases: TGTGCCAGCAGCTTCGGACGGGAATCCTACGAGCAGTACTTC.

The V gene is TRBV6-2 or TRBV6-3, the J gene TRBJ2-7; D is undetermined. V was shortened by 0 bases and J by 2 bases, with 11 bases between the two germline ends. CDR1 is MNHEY and CDR2 is SVGEGT in the germline V gene. CDR3 length: 15 residues. For the CDR3, the DNA is TGTGCCAGCAGTTACTCCCCCGGACCACCCTACGAGCAGTACTTC. Protein product: CASSYSPGPPYEQYF.

The chain employs TRBV4-2 and TRBJ2-1; 8 bases map to TRBD1. V trimming: 4 bases; J trimming: 8 bases; junction bases outside the gene matches: 4. The CDR3 extends over 13 amino acids. Germline lookup yields CDR1 LGHNA and CDR2 YNFKEQ. The CDR3 nucleotides read TGTGCCAGCAGCCCAGGACAGGGTGATGAGCAGTTCTTC. This codes for CASSPGQGDEQFF.

V usage is TRBV27 and J usage is TRBJ2-1; the D gene is possibly TRBD2 (6 bases). Trimming removed 8 bases from V and 7 bases from J, with 18 bases in between. The V gene's germline CDR1 is MNHEY and CDR2 SMNVEV (reference sequence). CDR3 length: 14 residues. The CDR3 is CASSSGMGRNEQFF. The CDR3 coding sequence is TGTGCCAGCTCCTCAGGGATGGGGAGGAATGAGCAGTTCTTC.

The rearrangement uses TRBV7-9 and TRBJ2-7; D ambiguous. V was shortened by 5 bases and J by 0 bases, with 2 bases between the two germline ends. Germline loops: CDR1 SEHNR, CDR2 FQNEAQ (reference sequence). The CDR3 runs 11 residues. CDR3 in DNA: TGTGCCAGCAGCGTCTCCTACGAGCAGTACTTC. It yields the protein CASSVSYEQYF.

The rearrangement joins TRBV18 to TRBJ1-2; D is perhaps TRBD1 (6 bases). Germline CDR1 and CDR2: KGHSH and LQKENI. This CDR3 has 13 amino acids. The germline V and J ends were trimmed by 3 bases and 7 bases, with 12 bases remaining between them. This chain's CDR3 is CASSPTDSLGYTF. CDR3 bases: TGTGCCAGCTCACCTACGGACAGCCTTGGCTACACCTTC. The complete variable domain, with remaining parts taken from reference TRBV18 and TRBJ1-2, reads NAGVMQNPRHLVRRRGQEARLRCSPMKGHSHVYWYRQLPEEGLKFMVYLQKENIIDESGMPKERFSAEFPKEGPSILRIQQVVRGDSAAYFCASSPTDSLGYTFGSGTRLTVV.

This rearrangement joins TRBV27 to TRBJ1-5; D uncertain. CDR1 is MNHEY, CDR2 SMNVEV, per germline (reference sequence). With 3 bases removed from V and 5 bases from J, the gap between germline ends came to 8 bases. The CDR3 extends over 13 amino acids. DNA of the CDR3: TGTGCCAGCAGTTTCGGTAAAGATCAGCCCCAGCATTTT. Translated, it gives CASSFGKDQPQHF.

This clone was observed once. The chain joins TRBV7-2 to TRBJ2-7; D uncertain. Trimming pared 8 bases from V and 0 bases from J, leaving 11 bases between. Per germline, CDR1 SGHTA and CDR2 FQGNSA. The CDR3 spans 13 residues. CDR3 sequence reads: CASLGRHSYEQYF. In DNA form, the CDR3 reads TGTGCCAGCCTGGGCCGTCACTCCTACGAGCAGTACTTC.